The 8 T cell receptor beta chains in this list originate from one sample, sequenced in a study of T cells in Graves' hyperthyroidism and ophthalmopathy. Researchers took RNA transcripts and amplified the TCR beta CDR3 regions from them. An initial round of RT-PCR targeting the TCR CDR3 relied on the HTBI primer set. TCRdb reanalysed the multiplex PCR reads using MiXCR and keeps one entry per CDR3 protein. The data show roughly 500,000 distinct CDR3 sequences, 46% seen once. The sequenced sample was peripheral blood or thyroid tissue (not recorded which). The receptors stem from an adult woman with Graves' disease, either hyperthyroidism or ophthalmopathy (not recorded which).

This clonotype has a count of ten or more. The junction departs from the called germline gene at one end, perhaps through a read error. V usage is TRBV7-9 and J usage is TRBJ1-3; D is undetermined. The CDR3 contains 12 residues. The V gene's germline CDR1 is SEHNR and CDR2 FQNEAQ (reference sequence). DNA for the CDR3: TGTGCCAGCAGCTCTGTTCGGATGGCTCTGGATTTT. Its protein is CASSSVRMALDF.

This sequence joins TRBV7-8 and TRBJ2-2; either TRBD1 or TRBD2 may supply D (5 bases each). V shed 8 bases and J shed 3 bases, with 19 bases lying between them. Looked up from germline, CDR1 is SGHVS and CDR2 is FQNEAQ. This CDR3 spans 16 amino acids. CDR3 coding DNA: TGTGCCAGCTCACCACCGTCGGGGCGGGACACCGGGGAGCTGTTTTTT. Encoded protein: CASSPPSGRDTGELFF.

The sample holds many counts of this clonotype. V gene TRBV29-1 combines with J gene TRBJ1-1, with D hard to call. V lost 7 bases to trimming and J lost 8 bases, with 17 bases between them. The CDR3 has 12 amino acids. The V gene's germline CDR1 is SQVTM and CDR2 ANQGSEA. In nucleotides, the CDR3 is TGCAGCGGCTGGTGGTTGGCCGGCGAAGCTTTCTTT. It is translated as CSGWWLAGEAFF.

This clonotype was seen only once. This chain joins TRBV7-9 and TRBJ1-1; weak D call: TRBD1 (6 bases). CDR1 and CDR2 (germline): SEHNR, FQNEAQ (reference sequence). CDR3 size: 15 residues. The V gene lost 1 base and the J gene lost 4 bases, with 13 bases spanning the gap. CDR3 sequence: CASSLVWGRITEAFF. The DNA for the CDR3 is TGTGCCAGCAGCTTAGTTTGGGGGCGGATCACTGAAGCTTTCTTT. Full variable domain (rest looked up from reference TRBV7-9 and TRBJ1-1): DTGVSQNPRHKITKRGQNVTFRCDPISEHNRLYWYRQTLGQGPEFLTYFQNEAQLEKSRLLSDRFSAERPKGSFSTLEIQRTEQGDSAMYLCASSLVWGRITEAFFGQGTRLTVV.

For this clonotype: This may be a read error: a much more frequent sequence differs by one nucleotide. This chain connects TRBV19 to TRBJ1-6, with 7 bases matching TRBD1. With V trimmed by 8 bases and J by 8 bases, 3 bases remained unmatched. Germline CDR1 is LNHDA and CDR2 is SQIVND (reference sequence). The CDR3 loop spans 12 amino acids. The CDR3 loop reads CASDRDHSPLHF. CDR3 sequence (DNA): TGTGCCAGTGACAGGGACCATTCACCCCTCCACTTT. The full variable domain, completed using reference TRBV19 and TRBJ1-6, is DGGITQSPKYLFRKEGQNVTLSCEQNLNHDAMYWYRQDPGQGLRLIYYSQIVNDFQKGDIAEGYSVSREKKESFPLTVTSAQKNPTAFYLCASDRDHSPLHFGNGTRLTVT.

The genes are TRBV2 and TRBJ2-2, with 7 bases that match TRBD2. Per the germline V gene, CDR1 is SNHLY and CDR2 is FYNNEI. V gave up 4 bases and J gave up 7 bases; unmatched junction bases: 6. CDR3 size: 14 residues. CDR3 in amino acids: CASSGGTKGGELFF. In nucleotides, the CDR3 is TGTGCCAGCAGTGGCGGGACTAAAGGCGGGGAGCTGTTTTTT. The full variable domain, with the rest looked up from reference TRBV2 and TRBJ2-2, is EPEVTQTPSHQVTQMGQEVILRCVPISNHLYFYWYRQILGQKVEFLVSFYNNEISEKSEIFDDQFSVERPDGSNFTLKIRSTKLEDSAMYFCASSGGTKGGELFFGEGSRLTVL.

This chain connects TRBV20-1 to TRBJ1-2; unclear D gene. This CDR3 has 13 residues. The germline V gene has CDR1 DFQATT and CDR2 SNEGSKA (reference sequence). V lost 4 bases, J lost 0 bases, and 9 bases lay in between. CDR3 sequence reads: CSATYAANYGYTF. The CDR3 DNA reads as TGCAGTGCTACGTATGCAGCTAACTATGGCTACACCTTC.

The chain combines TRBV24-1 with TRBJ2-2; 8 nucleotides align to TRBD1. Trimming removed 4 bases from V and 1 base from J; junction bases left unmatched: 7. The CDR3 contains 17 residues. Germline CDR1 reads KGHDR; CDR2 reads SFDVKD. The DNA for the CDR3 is TGTGCCACCAGTGACCCTTCCGGGACAGGGAACACCGGGGAGCTGTTTTTT. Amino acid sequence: CATSDPSGTGNTGELFF.